The source of this T cell receptor (beta chain) is a study of blood T cell repertoires in COVID-19. Libraries were prepared by immunoSEQ multiplex PCR; TCRdb keeps only in-frame clonotypes and omits some of them. Counted here are around 140,000 clones, about 80% occurring once; the ten biggest clones make up approximately 16%. The trim removed 5 bases at V and 4 bases at J, leaving 5 bases unmatched. This CDR3 has 14 residues. In germline, CDR1 is SGHRS, CDR2 YFSETQ. This clone has only one observation. The clonotype was recovered from a man aged 45-65 years with acute or convalescent COVID-19. The sequencing sample was made of peripheral blood. This rearrangement joins TRBV5-1 to TRBJ2-5; 10 positions agree with TRBD1. CDR3 amino acids: CASRATGGLETQYF. In DNA form, the CDR3 reads TGCGCCAGCAGAGCGACAGGGGGCCTAGAGACCCAGTACTTC.